This T cell receptor beta chain is from a study of blood T cell repertoires in COVID-19. In the study overall: Samples representing acute and convalescent COVID-19 were sourced from the United States, Italy and Spain. PBMCs, B-cell-depleted T cells, or T cells were the source of the cDNA or gDNA that made up the material.

This CDR3 has 16 residues. V dropped 4 bases and J dropped 0 bases, with 17 bases sitting between them. Germline CDR1 reads SGHNT; CDR2 reads YYREEE (reference sequence). The method was immunoSEQ multiplex PCR; TCRdb's version includes in-frame clones alone and lacks a portion of them. The sample gives 200,000 or so clones, around 87% of which show up once; more than 2.5% is in the top ten. The clonotype was recovered from a man between 60 and 70 years old with acute or convalescent COVID-19. The gene calls are TRBV5-4 and TRBJ2-7, with D perhaps matching TRBD1 (7 bases). The specimen sequenced was peripheral blood. The CDR3 sequence: CASSTIQGGSSYEQYF. For the CDR3, the DNA is TGTGCCAGCAGCACCATCCAGGGGGGAAGCTCCTACGAGCAGTACTTC.